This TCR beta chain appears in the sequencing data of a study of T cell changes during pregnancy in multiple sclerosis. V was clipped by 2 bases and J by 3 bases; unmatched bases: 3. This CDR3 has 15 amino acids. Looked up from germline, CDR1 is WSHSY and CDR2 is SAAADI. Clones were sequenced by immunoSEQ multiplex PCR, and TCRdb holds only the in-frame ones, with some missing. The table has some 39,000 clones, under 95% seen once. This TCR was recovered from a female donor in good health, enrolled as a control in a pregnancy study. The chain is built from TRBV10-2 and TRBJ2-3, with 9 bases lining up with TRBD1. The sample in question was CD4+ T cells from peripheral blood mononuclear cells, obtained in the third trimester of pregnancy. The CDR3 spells CASSEAGQGTDTQYF. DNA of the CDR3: TGCGCCAGCAGTGAGGCCGGACAGGGGACAGATACGCAGTATTTT.